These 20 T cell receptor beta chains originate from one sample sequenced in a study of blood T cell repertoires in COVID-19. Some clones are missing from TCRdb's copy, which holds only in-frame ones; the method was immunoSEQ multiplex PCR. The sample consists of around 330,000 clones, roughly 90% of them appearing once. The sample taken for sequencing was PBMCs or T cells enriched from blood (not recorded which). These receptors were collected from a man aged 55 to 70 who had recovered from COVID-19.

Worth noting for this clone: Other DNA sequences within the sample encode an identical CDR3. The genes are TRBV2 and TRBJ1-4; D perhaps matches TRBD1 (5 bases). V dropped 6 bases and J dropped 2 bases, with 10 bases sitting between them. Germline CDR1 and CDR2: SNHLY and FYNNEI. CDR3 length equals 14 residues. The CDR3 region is CASRVTATNEKLFF. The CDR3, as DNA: TGTGCCAGCAGGGTGACAGCCACTAATGAAAAACTGTTTTTT.

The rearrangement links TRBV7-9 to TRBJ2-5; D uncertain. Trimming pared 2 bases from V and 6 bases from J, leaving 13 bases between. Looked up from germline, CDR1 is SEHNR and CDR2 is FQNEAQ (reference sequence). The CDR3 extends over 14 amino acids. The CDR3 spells CASSLTNSQQTQYF. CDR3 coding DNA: TGTGCCAGCAGCTTAACGAACAGTCAACAGACCCAGTACTTC.

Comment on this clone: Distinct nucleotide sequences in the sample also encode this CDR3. The CDR3 region is CASSLAGGVLDEQFF. CDR3 sequence (DNA): TGTGCCAGCAGCTTAGCGGGGGGTGTTTTAGATGAGCAGTTCTTC. V gene TRBV7-3 combines with J gene TRBJ2-1; 8 nucleotides line up with TRBD2. Trimming removed 2 bases from V and 8 bases from J; junction bases left unmatched: 8. The germline CDR1 and CDR2 sequences are SGHTA and FQGTGA. The CDR3 has 15 amino acids.

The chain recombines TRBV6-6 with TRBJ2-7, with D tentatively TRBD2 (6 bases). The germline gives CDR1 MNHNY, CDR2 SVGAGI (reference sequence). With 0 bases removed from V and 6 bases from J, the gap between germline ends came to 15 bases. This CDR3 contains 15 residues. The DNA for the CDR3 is TGTGCCAGCAGTTACTCGACCGGGGGAATGGGCGAGCAGTACTTC. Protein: CASSYSTGGMGEQYF.

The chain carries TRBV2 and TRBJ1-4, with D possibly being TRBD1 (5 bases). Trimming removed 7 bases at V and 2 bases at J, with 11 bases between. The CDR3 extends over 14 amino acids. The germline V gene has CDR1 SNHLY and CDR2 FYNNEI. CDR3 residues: CASNGGGTNEKLFF. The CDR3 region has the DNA TGTGCCAGCAACGGCGGGGGGACTAATGAAAAACTGTTTTTT.

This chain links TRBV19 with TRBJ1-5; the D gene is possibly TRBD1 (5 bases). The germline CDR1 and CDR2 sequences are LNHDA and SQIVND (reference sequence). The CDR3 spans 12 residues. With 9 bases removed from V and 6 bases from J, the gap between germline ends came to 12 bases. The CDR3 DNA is TGTGCCAGCGGGGGGGGTGGTCAGCCCCAGCATTTT. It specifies CASGGGGQPQHF.

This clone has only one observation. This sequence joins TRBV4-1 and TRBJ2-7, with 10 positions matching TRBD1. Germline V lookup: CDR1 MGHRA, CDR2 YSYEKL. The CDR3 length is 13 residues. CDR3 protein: CATGTGVTYEQYF. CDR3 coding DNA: TGCGCTACCGGGACAGGGGTAACCTACGAGCAGTACTTC.

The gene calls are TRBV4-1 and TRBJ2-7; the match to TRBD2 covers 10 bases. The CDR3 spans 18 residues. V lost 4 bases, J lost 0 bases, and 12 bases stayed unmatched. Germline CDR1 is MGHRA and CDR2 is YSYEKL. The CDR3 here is CASSPEPIAGGRSYEQYF. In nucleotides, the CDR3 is TGCGCCAGCAGCCCAGAGCCCATAGCGGGAGGTCGCTCCTACGAGCAGTACTTC.

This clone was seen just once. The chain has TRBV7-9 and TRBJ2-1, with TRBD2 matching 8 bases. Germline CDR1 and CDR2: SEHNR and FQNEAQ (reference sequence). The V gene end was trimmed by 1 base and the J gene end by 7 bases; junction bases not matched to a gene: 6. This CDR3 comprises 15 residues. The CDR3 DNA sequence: TGTGCCAGCAGCTTAGGAGCGGGAGCGCGGAATGAGCAGTTCTTC. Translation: CASSLGAGARNEQFF.

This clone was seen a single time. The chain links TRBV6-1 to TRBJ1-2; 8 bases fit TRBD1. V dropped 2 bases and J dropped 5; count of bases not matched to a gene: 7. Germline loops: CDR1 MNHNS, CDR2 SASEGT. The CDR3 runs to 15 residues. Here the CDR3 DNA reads TGTGCCAGCAGTGAATATCTCACAGGGGGATATGGCTACACCTTC. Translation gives CASSEYLTGGYGYTF.

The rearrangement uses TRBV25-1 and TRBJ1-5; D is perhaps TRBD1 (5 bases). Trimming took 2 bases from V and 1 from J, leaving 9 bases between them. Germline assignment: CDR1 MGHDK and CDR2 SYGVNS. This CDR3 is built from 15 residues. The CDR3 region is CASSEQGGSNQPQHF. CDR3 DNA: TGTGCCAGCAGTGAACAGGGAGGGAGCAATCAGCCCCAGCATTTT.

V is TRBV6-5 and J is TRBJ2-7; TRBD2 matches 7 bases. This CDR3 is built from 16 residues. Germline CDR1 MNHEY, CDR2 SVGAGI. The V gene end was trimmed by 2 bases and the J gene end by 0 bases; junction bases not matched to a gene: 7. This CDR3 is CASSYPSREASYEQYF. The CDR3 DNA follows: TGTGCCAGCAGTTACCCCTCCCGGGAGGCCTCCTACGAGCAGTACTTC.

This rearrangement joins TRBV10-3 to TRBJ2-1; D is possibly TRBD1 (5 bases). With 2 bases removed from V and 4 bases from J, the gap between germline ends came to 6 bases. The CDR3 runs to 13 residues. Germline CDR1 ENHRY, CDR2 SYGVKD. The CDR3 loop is CAISEQGYNEQFF. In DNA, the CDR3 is TGTGCCATCAGTGAGCAGGGATACAATGAGCAGTTCTTC.

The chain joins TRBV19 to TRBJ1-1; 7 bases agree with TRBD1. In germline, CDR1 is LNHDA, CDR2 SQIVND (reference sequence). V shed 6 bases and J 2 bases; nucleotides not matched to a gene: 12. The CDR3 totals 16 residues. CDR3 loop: CASSRRGSALNTEAFF. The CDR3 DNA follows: TGTGCCAGTAGCCGCAGGGGGTCAGCCCTCAACACTGAAGCTTTCTTT.

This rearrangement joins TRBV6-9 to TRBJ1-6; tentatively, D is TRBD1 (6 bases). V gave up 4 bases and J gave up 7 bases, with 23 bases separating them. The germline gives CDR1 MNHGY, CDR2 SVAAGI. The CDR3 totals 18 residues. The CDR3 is CASSSHAFVRGENSPLHF. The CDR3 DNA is TGTGCCAGCAGTTCCCATGCTTTTGTCAGGGGCGAGAATTCACCCCTCCACTTT.

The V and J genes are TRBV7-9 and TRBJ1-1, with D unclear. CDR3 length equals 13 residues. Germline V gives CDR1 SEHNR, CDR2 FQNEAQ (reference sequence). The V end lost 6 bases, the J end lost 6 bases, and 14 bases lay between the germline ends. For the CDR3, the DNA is TGTGCCAGCAGAGAAAGGAGGGCGTCTGAAGCTTTCTTT. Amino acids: CASRERRASEAFF. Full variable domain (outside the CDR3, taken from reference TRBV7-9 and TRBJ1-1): DTGVSQNPRHKITKRGQNVTFRCDPISEHNRLYWYRQTLGQGPEFLTYFQNEAQLEKSRLLSDRFSAERPKGSFSTLEIQRTEQGDSAMYLCASRERRASEAFFGQGTRLTVV.

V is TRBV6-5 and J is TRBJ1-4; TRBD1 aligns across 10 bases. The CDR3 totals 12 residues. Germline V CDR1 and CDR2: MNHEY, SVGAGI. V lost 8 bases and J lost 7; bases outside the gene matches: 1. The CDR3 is CASGTGVEKLFF. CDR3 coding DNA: TGTGCCAGCGGGACAGGGGTTGAAAAACTGTTTTTT.

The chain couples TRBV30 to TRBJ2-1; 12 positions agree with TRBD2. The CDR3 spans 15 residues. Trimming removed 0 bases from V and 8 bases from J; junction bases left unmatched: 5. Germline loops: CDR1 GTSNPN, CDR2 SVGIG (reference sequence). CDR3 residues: CAWSVLAGGRDEQFF. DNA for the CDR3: TGTGCCTGGAGTGTACTAGCGGGAGGCCGGGATGAGCAGTTCTTC.

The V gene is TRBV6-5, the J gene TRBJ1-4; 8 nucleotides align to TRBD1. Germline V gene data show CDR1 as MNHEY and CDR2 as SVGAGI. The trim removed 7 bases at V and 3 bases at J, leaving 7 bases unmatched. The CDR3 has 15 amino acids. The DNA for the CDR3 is TGTGCCAGCAACGACAGGGGTTTATCTAATGAAAAACTGTTTTTT. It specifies CASNDRGLSNEKLFF.

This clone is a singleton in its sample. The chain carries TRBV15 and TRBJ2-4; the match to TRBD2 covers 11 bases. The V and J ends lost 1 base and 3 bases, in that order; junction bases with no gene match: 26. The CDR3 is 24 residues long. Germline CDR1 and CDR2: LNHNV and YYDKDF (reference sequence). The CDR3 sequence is CATSRGRGPGLAEQRIRDKNIQYF. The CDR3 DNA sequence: TGTGCCACCAGCAGAGGCCGTGGACCGGGACTAGCGGAACAAAGGATACGGGACAAAAACATTCAGTACTTC.